This T cell receptor beta chain was retrieved from a study of response to subunit inactivated influenza vaccine. Study-level findings and limits: Every seasonal influenza vaccination brings in few new T cells, the authors suggested.

Worth noting for this clonotype: The antigen remains undetermined.

MiXCR, run by TCRdb on the RT-PCR reads, gives a single entry per CDR3 protein. The repertoire includes approximately 570,000 distinct CDR3 sequences, under 9% of them detected once, and 10% to 15% sits in the top ten. The TCR was taken from a man aged 50 to 69 who received an inactivated influenza vaccine. The specimen was PBMCs from blood, collected 23 to 25 months after vaccination.

The CDR3 sequence is CSASSDPYEQYF. CDR3 nucleotide sequence: TGCAGTGCTAGTAGCGACCCCTACGAGCAGTACTTC. This rearrangement joins TRBV20-1 to TRBJ2-7; D is perhaps TRBD2 (5 bases). CDR3 size: 12 residues. CDR1 is DFQATT and CDR2 is SNEGSKA in the germline V gene (reference sequence). Trimming left V 3 bases short and J 2 bases short, with 8 bases between.